The 22 T cell receptor beta chains below were found in one sample sequenced in a study of CD8 T cells in Susac syndrome. The RNA input was 0.5 to 1 ug, and it was reverse transcribed with random hexamers. In TCRdb, the immunoSEQ multiplex PCR reads were re-called with MiXCR into one record per CDR3 protein. The repertoire consists of about 200,000 distinct CDR3 sequences, with 90% to 95% occurring once and the leading ten covering approximately 0.1%. The sequencing sample was made of CD4+ T cells from PBMCs. These receptors were collected from a human donor in good health.

This sequence joins TRBV20-1 and TRBJ2-3; TRBD2 matches at 13 bases. Germline CDR1 reads DFQATT; CDR2 reads SNEGSKA (reference sequence). With V trimmed by 2 bases and J by 3 bases, 8 bases remained unmatched. The CDR3 is 17 amino acids. The CDR3 region has the DNA TGCAGTGCTAGACGCCCGGGACTAGCGGGGCAAACAGATACGCAGTATTTT. Protein product: CSARRPGLAGQTDTQYF.

V is TRBV2 and J is TRBJ2-7, with 10 bases fitting TRBD2. Germline-derived CDR1 and CDR2 are SNHLY and FYNNEI. CDR3 length: 15 residues. The junction had 9 bases not matched to a gene; V was cut back by 6 bases and J by 4 bases. CDR3 nucleotide sequence: TGTGCCAGCAGGGCCTCTAGCGGGAGTTCATACGAGCAGTACGTC. Translating gives CASRASSGSSYEQYV.

CDR3 residues: CASSLVGSYNEQFF. The CDR3 DNA sequence: TGCGCCAGCAGCTTGGTCGGCTCCTACAATGAGCAGTTCTTC. This chain connects TRBV5-1 to TRBJ2-1; D unresolved. The V end lost 0 bases, the J end lost 0 bases, and 4 bases lay between the germline ends. The CDR3 runs 14 residues. The germline gives CDR1 SGHRS, CDR2 YFSETQ. The full variable domain, in which reference TRBV5-1 and TRBJ2-1 provide the parts outside the CDR3, is KAGVTQTPRYLIKTRGQQVTLSCSPISGHRSVSWYQQTPGQGLQFLFEYFSETQRNKGNFPGRFSGRQFSNSRSEMNVSTLELGDSALYLCASSLVGSYNEQFFGPGTRLTVL.

This chain uses TRBV29-1 with TRBJ1-2; D remains unclear. V lost 6 bases to trimming and J lost 1 base, with 12 bases between them. The CDR3 runs 13 residues. The germline CDR1 and CDR2 sequences are SQVTM and ANQGSEA. This CDR3 is CSVLMHINYGYTF. The CDR3 bases are TGCAGCGTCTTGATGCATATTAACTATGGCTACACCTTC.

The rearrangement joins TRBV3-1 to TRBJ1-5; 8 nucleotides align to TRBD1. In germline, CDR1 is LGHDT, CDR2 YNNKEL (reference sequence). The CDR3 totals 14 residues. Losses at the gene ends were 5 bases for V and 3 bases for J; bases not matched to a gene: 3. The CDR3 region is CASSDRGLNQPQHF. The CDR3 nucleotides read TGTGCCAGCAGCGACAGGGGACTCAATCAGCCCCAGCATTTT.

This chain uses TRBV20-1 with TRBJ1-1; 7 nucleotides agree with TRBD1. Trimming at V came to 1 base and at J to 1 base, leaving 3 bases not matched to a gene. The germline V gene has CDR1 DFQATT and CDR2 SNEGSKA (reference sequence). This CDR3 contains 14 residues. CDR3 coding DNA: TGCAGTGCTAGAGTGGCAGGGGGGAACACTGAAGCTTTCTTT. It codes for CSARVAGGNTEAFF.

This chain connects TRBV3-1 to TRBJ2-1; 13 bases are shared with TRBD2. Germline V gene lookup returns CDR1 LGHDT and CDR2 YNNKEL (reference sequence). V lost 4 bases and J lost 10; bases outside the gene matches: 4. The CDR3 length is 14 residues. CDR3 in amino acids: CASSLTSGGREQFF. Here the CDR3 DNA reads TGTGCCAGCAGCCTGACTAGCGGGGGGAGGGAGCAGTTCTTC.

The chain recombines TRBV23-1 with TRBJ2-1; tentatively, D is TRBD1 (6 bases). TRBV23-1 counts as an open reading frame of uncertain function. The CDR3 is made up of 14 amino acids. V lost 7 bases, J lost 4 bases, and 14 bases lay in between. In DNA, the CDR3 is TGCGCCAGCATACGGACAGAGGATTACAATGAGCAGTTCTTC. Its translation is CASIRTEDYNEQFF.

CDR3 amino acids: CSLKGDTEAFF. CDR3 nucleotides: TGCAGTCTAAAGGGAGACACTGAAGCTTTCTTT. The chain links TRBV20-1 to TRBJ1-1, with D unclear. The V gene's germline CDR1 is DFQATT and CDR2 SNEGSKA (reference sequence). The CDR3 extends over 11 amino acids. Trimming stripped 8 bases from V and 3 bases from J, with 10 bases between.

The CDR3 protein is CSAVRNQETQYF. The CDR3 coding sequence is TGCAGCGCCGTAAGAAACCAAGAGACCCAGTACTTC. J is TRBJ2-5 and V is TRBV29-1; D remains ambiguous. Trimming shortened V by 7 bases and J by 0 bases, and 9 bases separated the two germline ends. The CDR3 runs 12 residues. Germline values: CDR1 SQVTM, CDR2 ANQGSEA.

V is TRBV29-1 and J is TRBJ2-5; TRBD1 matches at 8 bases. This CDR3 has 13 residues. Germline V gene sequence: CDR1 SQVTM, CDR2 ANQGSEA. Losses at the gene ends were 7 bases for V and 5 bases for J; bases not matched to a gene: 9. DNA for the CDR3: TGCAGCGCAAAGAGGACAGGGAGGGAGACCCAGTACTTC. It encodes CSAKRTGRETQYF.

This chain joins TRBV24-1 and TRBJ2-3; maybe TRBD2 (5 bases). There are 16 residues in the CDR3. The V gene's germline CDR1 is KGHDR and CDR2 SFDVKD. V lost 7 bases and J lost 4, with 20 bases in between. The CDR3 DNA reads as TGTGCCACCAGCGCAGGTTTCGGTCAGAGGGCAGATACGCAGTATTTT. Translated: CATSAGFGQRADTQYF.

The V call is TRBV30, the J call TRBJ2-7; 8 bases are shared with TRBD1. This CDR3 spans 11 amino acids. V was clipped by 3 bases and J by 6 bases; unmatched bases: 1. Germline V gene sequence: CDR1 GTSNPN, CDR2 SVGIG (reference sequence). The CDR3 is CAWSDRGEQYV. The DNA for the CDR3 is TGTGCCTGGAGCGACAGGGGCGAGCAGTACGTC.

The rearrangement uses TRBV20-1 and TRBJ1-1; a possible D gene is TRBD1 (5 bases). The CDR3 has 14 amino acids. V lost 6 bases and J lost 2, with 16 bases in between. Germline lookup yields CDR1 DFQATT and CDR2 SNEGSKA (reference sequence). The CDR3 DNA follows: TGCAGTGCCTCTGGCTCGGGGGTTAACACTGAAGCTTTCTTT. It yields the protein CSASGSGVNTEAFF.

The CDR3 nucleotides read TGTGCCAGCAGCTTGTCAGGGGAGGGGTACAATGAGCAGTTCTTC. Translation gives CASSLSGEGYNEQFF. The genes are TRBV7-9 and TRBJ2-1; tentatively, D is TRBD2 (7 bases). Germline V CDR1 and CDR2: SEHNR, FQNEAQ (reference sequence). Trimming pared 3 bases from V and 4 bases from J, leaving 13 bases between. CDR3 length: 15 residues.

This clonotype occurred once. This chain uses TRBV29-1 with TRBJ1-5; 8 bases align to TRBD1. The V segment lost 5 bases and the J segment 4 bases; nucleotides outside the gene matches: 4. Germline CDR1 is SQVTM and CDR2 is ANQGSEA. The CDR3 is 13 amino acids. The CDR3 region is CSVTGGGNQPQHF. Here the CDR3 DNA reads TGCAGCGTTACAGGGGGTGGAAATCAGCCCCAGCATTTT.

The V call is TRBV6-5, the J call TRBJ2-2, with TRBD1 matching over 7 bases. V shed 0 bases and J 5 bases; nucleotides not matched to a gene: 0. Germline V CDR1 and CDR2: MNHEY, SVGAGI. CDR3 size: 14 residues. The CDR3: CASSYSTGTGELFF. CDR3 nucleotides: TGTGCCAGCAGTTACTCGACAGGGACCGGGGAGCTGTTTTTT.

The chain carries TRBV24-1 and TRBJ2-1, with D unresolved. CDR1 is KGHDR and CDR2 is SFDVKD in the germline V gene. V lost 0 bases to trimming and J lost 7 bases, with 6 bases between them. The CDR3 has 13 amino acids. The CDR3 bases are TGTGCCACCAGTGATTTGGAGGAGAATGAGCAGTTCTTC. This codes for CATSDLEENEQFF.

V and J are TRBV6-6 and TRBJ2-7; unclear D gene. CDR3 length: 15 residues. V lost 7 bases to trimming and J lost 3 bases, with 19 bases between them. Germline V CDR1 and CDR2: MNHNY, SVGAGI (reference sequence). The CDR3 DNA is TGTGCCAGCATCCCAGGACGGCAGATAGACTACGAGCAGTACTTC. Encoded protein: CASIPGRQIDYEQYF.

The rearrangement links TRBV5-1 to TRBJ2-1, with 13 bases fitting TRBD2. The junction had 14 bases not matched to a gene; V was cut back by 4 bases and J by 7 bases. The CDR3 loop spans 18 amino acids. Germline lookup yields CDR1 SGHRS and CDR2 YFSETQ. The CDR3 DNA reads as TGCGCCAGCAGCCCTGGACTAGCGGGAGAGGGAACGTATAATGAGCAGTTCTTC. It translates to CASSPGLAGEGTYNEQFF.

The J gene is TRBJ1-2, the V gene TRBV5-1; unclear D gene. Germline CDR1 SGHRS, CDR2 YFSETQ. The length of the CDR3 is 16 residues. V lost 0 bases and J lost 6, with 18 bases in between. The CDR3 DNA reads TGCGCCAGCAGCTTGGTGAGCAGGAGCCGGTCGAATGGCTACACCTTC. Amino acids: CASSLVSRSRSNGYTF.

The chain joins TRBV6-5 to TRBJ2-7; 12 nucleotides agree with TRBD1. Germline trimming cut 4 bases from V and 2 bases from J; bases unmatched to any gene: 6. CDR1 MNHEY and CDR2 SVGAGI come from the germline V gene. CDR3 length: 16 residues. CDR3 sequence reads: CASSSPGQGATYEQYF. In DNA form, the CDR3 reads TGTGCCAGCAGTTCACCGGGACAGGGGGCTACCTACGAGCAGTACTTC.